This TCR beta chain was recovered during a study of blood T cells in healthy people across ages. The study, taken as a whole, reports: In older individuals, TCR beta diversity per million T cells was lower, falling roughly linearly with age.

Staff drew roughly 10 milliliters of peripheral blood from each donor. The authors ran a second PCR of roughly 6 to 12 cycles using a sample-barcoded 5' primer and a J-beta primer mix. TCRdb called the 5' RACE reads again in MiXCR, with one record for every CDR3 protein. The sample consists of 1.5 million to 2 million distinct CDR3 sequences, roughly 30% of them appearing once. Germline V gene data show CDR1 as SGHDT and CDR2 as YYEEEE. Trimming pared 0 bases from V and 2 bases from J, leaving 12 bases between. The CDR3 loop spans 17 amino acids. This clonotype appeared a single time. What it binds is not known.

Sequenced input: blood. This rearrangement joins TRBV5-6 to TRBJ2-6; D uncertain. The source is a woman in her twenties or thirties in good health. The CDR3 spells CASSLGSWVTGANVLTF. The CDR3 DNA follows: TGTGCCAGCAGCTTGGGGTCATGGGTAACTGGGGCCAACGTCCTGACTTTC. Drawing the rest from reference TRBV5-6 and TRBJ2-6, the complete variable domain is DAGVTQSPTHLIKTRGQQVTLRCSPKSGHDTVSWYQQALGQGPQFIFQYYEEEERQRGNFPDRFSGHQFPNYSSELNVNALLLGDSALYLCASSLGSWVTGANVLTFGAGSRLTVL.